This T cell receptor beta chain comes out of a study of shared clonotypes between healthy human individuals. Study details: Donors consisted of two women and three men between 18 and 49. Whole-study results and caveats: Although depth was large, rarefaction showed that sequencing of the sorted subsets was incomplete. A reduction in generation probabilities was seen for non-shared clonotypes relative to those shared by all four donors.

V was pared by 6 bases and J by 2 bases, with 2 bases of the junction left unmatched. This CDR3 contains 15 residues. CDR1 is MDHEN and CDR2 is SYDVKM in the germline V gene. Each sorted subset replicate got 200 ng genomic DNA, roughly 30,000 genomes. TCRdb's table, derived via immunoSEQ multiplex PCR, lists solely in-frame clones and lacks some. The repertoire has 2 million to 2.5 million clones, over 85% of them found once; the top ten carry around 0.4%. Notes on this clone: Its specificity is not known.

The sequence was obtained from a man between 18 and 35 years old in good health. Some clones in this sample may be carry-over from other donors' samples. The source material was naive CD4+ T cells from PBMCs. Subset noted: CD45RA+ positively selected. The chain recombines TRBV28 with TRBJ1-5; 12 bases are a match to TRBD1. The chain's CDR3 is CASRGTGGGNQPQHF. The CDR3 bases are TGTGCCAGCAGGGGGACAGGGGGCGGCAATCAGCCCCAGCATTTT.